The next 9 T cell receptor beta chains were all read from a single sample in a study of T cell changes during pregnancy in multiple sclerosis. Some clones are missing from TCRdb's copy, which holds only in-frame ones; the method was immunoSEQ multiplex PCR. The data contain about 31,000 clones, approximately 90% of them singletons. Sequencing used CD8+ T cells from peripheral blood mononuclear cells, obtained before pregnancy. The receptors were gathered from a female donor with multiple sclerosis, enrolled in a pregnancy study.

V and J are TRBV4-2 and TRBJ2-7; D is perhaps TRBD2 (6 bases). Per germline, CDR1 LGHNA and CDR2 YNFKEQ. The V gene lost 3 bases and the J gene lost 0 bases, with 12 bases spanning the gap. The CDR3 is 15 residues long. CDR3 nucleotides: TGTGCCAGCAGCCAGGTGCGGGACGGCTCCTACGAGCAGTACTTC. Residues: CASSQVRDGSYEQYF.

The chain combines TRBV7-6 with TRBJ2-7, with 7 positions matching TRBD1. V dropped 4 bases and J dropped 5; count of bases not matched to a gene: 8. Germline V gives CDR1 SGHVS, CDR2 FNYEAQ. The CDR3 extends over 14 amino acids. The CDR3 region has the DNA TGTGCCAGCAGCTCACGACAGGGTCCCCACGAGCAGTACTTC. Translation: CASSSRQGPHEQYF. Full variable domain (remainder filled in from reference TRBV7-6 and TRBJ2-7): GAGVSQSPRYKVTKRGQDVALRCDPISGHVSLYWYRQALGQGPEFLTYFNYEAQQDKSGLPNDRFSAERPEGSISTLTIQRTEQRDSAMYRCASSSRQGPHEQYFGPGTRLTVT.

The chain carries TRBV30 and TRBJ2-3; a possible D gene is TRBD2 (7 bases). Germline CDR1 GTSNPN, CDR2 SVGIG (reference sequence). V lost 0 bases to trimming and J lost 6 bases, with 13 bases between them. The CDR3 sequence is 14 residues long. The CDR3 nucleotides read TGTGCCTGGAGTGTACTGGCGGGGGCTGATACGCAGTATTTT. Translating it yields CAWSVLAGADTQYF.

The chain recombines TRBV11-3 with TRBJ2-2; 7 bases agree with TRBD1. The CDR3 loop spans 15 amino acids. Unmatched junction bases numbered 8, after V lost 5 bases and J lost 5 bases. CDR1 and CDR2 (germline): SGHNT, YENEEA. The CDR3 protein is CASSPRRQGTGELFF. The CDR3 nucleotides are TGTGCCAGCAGCCCCCGCCGACAGGGAACCGGGGAGCTGTTTTTT.

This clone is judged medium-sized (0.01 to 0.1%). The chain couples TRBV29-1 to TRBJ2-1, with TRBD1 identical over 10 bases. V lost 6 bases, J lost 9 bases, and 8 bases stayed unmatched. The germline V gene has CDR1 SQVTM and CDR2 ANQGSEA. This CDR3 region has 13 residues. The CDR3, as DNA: TGCAGCGTCGGGACAGGGGAGGACGGTGAGCAGTTCTTC. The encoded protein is CSVGTGEDGEQFF.

The CDR3 region has the DNA TGTGCCTGGAGTTGGCAGGGGGCGTCCATGACAGATACGCAGTATTTT. It yields the protein CAWSWQGASMTDTQYF. The chain has TRBV30 and TRBJ2-3, with TRBD1 identical over 8 bases. Germline assignment: CDR1 GTSNPN and CDR2 SVGIG (reference sequence). This CDR3 spans 16 amino acids. The V gene end was trimmed by 2 bases and the J gene end by 3 bases; junction bases not matched to a gene: 10. The full variable domain, completed using reference TRBV30 and TRBJ2-3, is SQTIHQWPATLVQPVGSPLSLECTVEGTSNPNLYWYRQAAGRGLQLLFYSVGIGQISSEVPQNLSASRPQDRQFILSSKKLLLSDSGFYLCAWSWQGASMTDTQYFGPGTRLTVL.

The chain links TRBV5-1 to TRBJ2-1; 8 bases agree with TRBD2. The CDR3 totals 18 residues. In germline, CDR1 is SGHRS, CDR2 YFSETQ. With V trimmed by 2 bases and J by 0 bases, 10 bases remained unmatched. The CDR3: CASSFFFRGLGSYNEQFF. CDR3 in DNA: TGCGCCAGCAGCTTTTTTTTTCGGGGACTAGGCTCCTACAATGAGCAGTTCTTC.

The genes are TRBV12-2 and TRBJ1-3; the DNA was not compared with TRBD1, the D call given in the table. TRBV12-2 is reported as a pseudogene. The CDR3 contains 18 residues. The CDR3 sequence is CASRLGWALLSSGNTIYF. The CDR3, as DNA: TGTGCAAGTCGCTTAGGGTGGGCGTTACTTTCCTCTGGAAACACCATATATTTT.

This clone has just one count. The DNA for the CDR3 is TGTGCCAGCAGAGCGACCGCACTTGATGAGCAGTTCTTC. This codes for CASRATALDEQFF. The rearrangement links TRBV2 to TRBJ2-1; D remains unclear. Deletions cut 6 bases from V and 8 bases from J, with 14 bases between. The CDR3 sequence is 13 residues long. In germline, CDR1 is SNHLY, CDR2 FYNNEI.